This TCR beta chain was recorded in a study of shared clonotypes between healthy human individuals. The protocol was immunoSEQ multiplex PCR, while the TCRdb copy is restricted to in-frame clones and leaves out a portion. This sample has approximately 500,000 clones, with 60% to 85% found just once. Looked up from germline, CDR1 is MNHEY and CDR2 is SVGAGI. The CDR3 sequence is 15 residues long. With 5 bases clipped from V and 0 bases from J, the junction kept 2 bases outside the gene matches. This TCR came from a woman in her 40s in good health. Some clones in this sample may be carry-over from other donors' samples. Sequencing was carried out using PBMCs. The gene calls are TRBV6-5 and TRBJ2-2; TRBD2 matches 8 bases. The CDR3 nucleotides read TGTGCCAGCAGTGGTAGCGGGACGAACACCGGGGAGCTGTTTTTT. Translating it yields CASSGSGTNTGELFF.